One T cell receptor beta chain is described in this entry. For TCRbeta, the library was prepared with unique molecular identifiers. TCRdb ran MiXCR on the PCR reads and lists one entry per CDR3 protein. The sample includes 190,000 or so distinct CDR3 sequences, 6.5% to 7.5% of them seen just once. The V end was cut by 2 bases, the J end by 7 bases, with 15 bases between. This CDR3 region has 15 residues. Per the germline V gene, CDR1 is SGHTA and CDR2 is FQGNSA. The data originate from a study of T-cell reconstitution after alpha-beta-depleted transplantation in children. Sequenced here: PBMCs from the stem cell graft donor, sampled from the stem cell graft. This clonotype was obtained from a human donor who donated a stem cell graft to a child with Wiskott-Aldrich syndrome. The chain employs TRBV7-2 and TRBJ1-3; no clear D. CDR3 nucleotide sequence: TGTGCCAGCAGCTTATCCGGGCTCAGAGGGAACACCATATATTTT. Residues: CASSLSGLRGNTIYF.